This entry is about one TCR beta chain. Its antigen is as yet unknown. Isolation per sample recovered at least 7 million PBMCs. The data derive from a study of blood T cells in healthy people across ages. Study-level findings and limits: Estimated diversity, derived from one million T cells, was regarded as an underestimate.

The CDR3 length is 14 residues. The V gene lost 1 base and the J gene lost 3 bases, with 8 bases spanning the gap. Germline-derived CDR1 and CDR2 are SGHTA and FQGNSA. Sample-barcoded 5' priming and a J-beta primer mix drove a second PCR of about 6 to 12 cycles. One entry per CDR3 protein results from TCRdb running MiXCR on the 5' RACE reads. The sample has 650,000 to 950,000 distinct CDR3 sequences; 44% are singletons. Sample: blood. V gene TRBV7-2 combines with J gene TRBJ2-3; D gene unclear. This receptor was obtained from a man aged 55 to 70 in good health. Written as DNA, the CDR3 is TGTGCCAGCAGCTTAGTTCCTAGAACAGATACGCAGTATTTT. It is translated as CASSLVPRTDTQYF.